Following are 7 T cell receptor beta chains from one sample sequenced in a study of T cell responses to AZD1222 COVID-19 vaccine (dated by TCRdb to the early 2020s). Library construction relied on the immunoSEQ multiplex PCR assay. Held by TCRdb, this immuneACCESS table contains in-frame sequences only and omits some clones. Under half of the omission traces to an unresolved V gene where checked; the cause of the rest is unknown. The sample yields 140,000 to 150,000 clones; about 90% were counted once. Roughly 4% of the sample belongs to the ten largest clones. In light of the paper, this sample's time point label describes: baseline before first vaccination. This specimen consisted of peripheral blood, obtained on day 0 of AZD1222 vaccination. These receptors all come from an adult in good health.

The V gene is TRBV23-1, the J gene TRBJ2-7; D might be TRBD1 or TRBD2, each matching 5 bases. TRBV23-1 is known as an ORF, though its function is uncertain. The CDR3 is 13 amino acids. V lost 6 bases to trimming and J lost 4 bases, with 13 bases between them. In DNA, the CDR3 is TGCGCCAGCAGGGGACGAACGAGATACGAGCAGTACTTC. Protein sequence: CASRGRTRYEQYF.

The chain carries TRBV6-5 and TRBJ1-3; D call uncertain. From germline, CDR1 is MNHEY and CDR2 SVGAGI. The CDR3 has 14 amino acids. V shed 6 bases and J shed 0 bases, with 9 bases lying between them. CDR3 protein: CASSSPDSGNTIYF. Written as DNA, the CDR3 is TGTGCCAGCAGCTCTCCCGACTCTGGAAACACCATATATTTT.

In its sample, this clone was seen a few times. The V and J genes are TRBV19 and TRBJ1-5; possibly TRBD1 for D (5 bases). V dropped 6 bases and J dropped 8 bases, with 17 bases sitting between them. The CDR3 has 14 residues. From germline, CDR1 is LNHDA and CDR2 SQIVND (reference sequence). In DNA form, the CDR3 reads TGTGCCAGTAGGGGACGGCGGGAGATGGAGCCCCAGCATTTT. It specifies CASRGRREMEPQHF. Full variable domain (outside the CDR3, taken from reference TRBV19 and TRBJ1-5): DGGITQSPKYLFRKEGQNVTLSCEQNLNHDAMYWYRQDPGQGLRLIYYSQIVNDFQKGDIAEGYSVSREKKESFPLTVTSAQKNPTAFYLCASRGRREMEPQHFGDGTRLSIL.

The rearrangement joins TRBV6-4 to TRBJ2-7; 8 positions match TRBD2. V trimming: 6 bases; J trimming: 2 bases; junction bases outside the gene matches: 9. CDR1 and CDR2 from the germline V gene are MRHNA and SNTAGT. The CDR3 sequence is 15 residues long. CDR3 nucleotides: TGTGCCAGCAGCGAAAGTGCGGGAGGTACCTACGAGCAGTACTTC. Translating it yields CASSESAGGTYEQYF.

This clone occurred once. The chain uses TRBV6-5 and TRBJ1-1; perhaps TRBD1 as D (5 bases). From germline, CDR1 is MNHEY and CDR2 SVGAGI. The CDR3 has 14 amino acids. V lost 8 bases to trimming and J lost 5 bases, with 18 bases between them. CDR3: CASGGSEVWTEAFF. CDR3 nucleotide sequence: TGTGCCAGCGGGGGTTCGGAGGTTTGGACTGAAGCTTTCTTT.

This clone has a handful of counts. The V call is TRBV6-5, the J call TRBJ2-1; perhaps TRBD2 as D (6 bases). The CDR3 extends over 14 amino acids. Per the germline V gene, CDR1 is MNHEY and CDR2 is SVGAGI. V dropped 8 bases and J dropped 7 bases, with 18 bases sitting between them. CDR3 sequence: CASREASALNEQFF. For the CDR3, the DNA is TGTGCCAGCCGAGAGGCTAGCGCTCTTAATGAGCAGTTCTTC.

CDR3 DNA: TGTGCCAGTAGTATGCTAGCGGGAGGACCCTACGAGCAGTACTTC. Translation gives CASSMLAGGPYEQYF. This chain uses TRBV19 with TRBJ2-7, with 11 bases fitting TRBD2. The CDR3 consists of 15 residues. CDR1 LNHDA and CDR2 SQIVND come from the germline V gene (reference sequence). J lost 2 bases, V lost 3 bases, and 3 bases had no gene match. The full variable domain, completed using reference TRBV19 and TRBJ2-7, is DGGITQSPKYLFRKEGQNVTLSCEQNLNHDAMYWYRQDPGQGLRLIYYSQIVNDFQKGDIAEGYSVSREKKESFPLTVTSAQKNPTAFYLCASSMLAGGPYEQYFGPGTRLTVT.